This T cell receptor beta chain was sequenced during a study of cytomegalovirus exposure and HLA in healthy donors. The study's findings and limits: Being indistinguishable, some V segments were excluded, TRBV6-2 and TRBV6-3 among them. The Asian-associated ancestry cluster reportedly had fewer N-insertions than the approximately 630-donor mean in a later analysis.

This PCR relied on a set of 60 Vbeta primers and 13 Jbeta primers. The method was immunoSEQ multiplex PCR; TCRdb's version includes in-frame clones alone and lacks a portion of them. The sample consists of 93,000 or so clones, around two thirds of them appearing once. The V and J ends lost 1 base and 8 bases, in that order; junction bases with no gene match: 9. The CDR3 length is 17 residues. Germline CDR1 SGHRS, CDR2 YFSETQ. This clone showed up just a few times. The antigen is not known. The TCR comes from a woman in her 50s in good health and CMV-seronegative. The sample taken for sequencing was PBMCs. V is TRBV5-1 and J is TRBJ2-1; 13 nucleotides agree with TRBD2. The CDR3 here is CASSLTLLAGGQDEQFF. DNA of the CDR3: TGCGCCAGCAGCTTGACCCTACTAGCGGGGGGGCAGGATGAGCAGTTCTTC.